The rows below give T cell receptor beta chains drawn from one sample of a study of blood T cells in healthy people across ages. TCRdb recomputed calls from the 5' RACE reads with MiXCR, one row per CDR3 protein. The sample lists hundreds of thousands of distinct CDR3 sequences, roughly 49% occurring once. The specimen was blood. The receptors stem from a woman aged 60-70 years in good health. Both conserved end residues are trimmed from each CDR3. Each record gives: V gene, J gene, CDR3 protein.

TRBV6-5	TRBJ1-4	ASSRRARSEKLF
TRBV7-9	TRBJ1-5	ASAGQVGQPQH
TRBV7-2	TRBJ1-2	ASSLPAGGRYGYT
TRBV7-2	TRBJ2-4	ASSFATGENIQY
TRBV4-2	TRBJ2-4	ASSQDFRGQGVLAKNIQY
TRBV30	TRBJ2-7	AWSIQGYEQY
TRBV5-1	TRBJ2-3	ASSLETGAAGDTQY
TRBV15	TRBJ2-1	ATSRERQGKEQF
TRBV4-2	TRBJ1-4	ASSQHDRGGYEKLF
TRBV6-2/TRBV6-3	NA	ASSRSPSGTRGETQY
TRBV4-3	TRBJ2-4	ASSPRLDPGGIQY
TRBV5-1	TRBJ1-2	ASSLDMAKGNGYT
TRBV7-2	TRBJ2-3	ASRPTMSTDTQY
TRBV5-1	TRBJ1-2	ASSPEGPGGYT
TRBV27	TRBJ2-3	ASSVRQALTTDTQY
TRBV20-1	TRBJ2-7	SGADTTYEQY
TRBV18	TRBJ2-3	ASSPTSGSTDAQY
TRBV30	TRBJ1-1	AWNPLWGSEAF
TRBV6-2/TRBV6-3	TRBJ2-7	ASSYSPPGLAGGPYYEQY
TRBV9	TRBJ1-1	ASSEDGPNTEAF
TRBV7-8	TRBJ2-1	ASSLTRLAGGNNEQF
TRBV4-3	TRBJ2-7	ASSQDPLLSYEQY
TRBV20-1	TRBJ2-1	SAFGTKNNEQF
TRBV27	TRBJ2-7	ASSPGLAEGSYEQY
TRBV6-5	TRBJ2-7	ASSYSGFEQY
TRBV28	TRBJ2-7	ASSRPGAQSYEQY
TRBV6-2/TRBV6-3	TRBJ1-2	ASSLSDRVVFGYT
TRBV5-5	TRBJ2-7	ASSQRTPSYEQY
TRBV29-1	TRBJ2-7	SVERGSHEQY
TRBV27	TRBJ2-3	ASSLAGGWDTQY
TRBV5-1	NA	ASSLLAGGVHEQY
TRBV3-1	TRBJ2-1	ASSLRLDGNEQF
TRBV4-1	TRBJ2-7	ASRRISGGAYEQY
TRBV5-6	TRBJ1-1	ASSAPGQWGKNTEAF
TRBV5-6	TRBJ2-1	ASSRQRARGTGNEQF
TRBV4-3	TRBJ2-7	ASSQAPGTSPHEQY
TRBV2	TRBJ2-5	ASSRTTGRETQY
TRBV7-2	TRBJ1-6	ASSLEGTTSPLH
TRBV7-9	TRBJ2-3	ASSSGRRSTDTQY
TRBV7-3	TRBJ2-3	ASSLIFTTDMDTQY
TRBV2	NA	ASRETSGRYEQY